Listed here is a single TCR beta chain. Its antigen is still unknown. The CDR3 consists of 15 residues. V gave up 6 bases and J gave up 1 base; unmatched junction bases: 5. CDR1 and CDR2 (germline): MNHEY, SMNVEV (reference sequence). TCRdb's table, derived via immunoSEQ multiplex PCR, lists solely in-frame clones and lacks some. The sample comprises nearly 15,000 clones, approximately 77% of which are singletons, and approximately 30% rests with the top ten. The sample originates from a study of T cell clones after liver transplantation. Broader study findings: Post-transplant, graft-donor-reactive CD4 TCRbeta sequences in blood dropped significantly in 5 of 8 subjects.

The V call is TRBV27, the J call TRBJ2-3; TRBD2 aligns across 9 bases. The source was CD8+ T cells from blood, collected approximately 50 months after liver transplant. The TCR was taken from a human patient who received a liver transplant. Some T cells may originate from the graft donor. The CDR3 protein is CASSSLAGGTDTQYF. The CDR3 DNA reads as TGTGCCAGCAGCTCCTTAGCGGGGGGCACAGATACGCAGTATTTT.